The T cell receptor beta chain under discussion was sequenced for a study of CD8 T cells in ankylosing spondylitis. Study-wide findings and caveats: Several highly homologous variants made up a TCR beta motif that seemed to typify ankylosing spondylitis blood.

Concerning this clonotype: Its specificity is not known.

TCRdb used MiXCR to reprocess the 5' RACE reads, holding one entry per CDR3 protein. Among about 160,000 distinct CDR3 sequences, about a sixth were seen once, and the ten largest hold about 7.6%. This clonotype was sampled from a male donor with ankylosing spondylitis or in good health (not recorded which). The source material was blood, either unsorted or a sorted T cell fraction (not recorded which).

The CDR3 region is CASANGELFF. As DNA, the CDR3 is TGTGCCAGCGCCAACGGGGAGCTGTTTTTT. The chain couples TRBV7-8 to TRBJ2-2; no definite D call. Per germline, CDR1 SGHVS and CDR2 FQNEAQ. V was trimmed by 8 bases and J by 7 bases, leaving 5 bases between them. CDR3 length: 10 residues.